These 2 T cell receptor beta chains share one sample of origin, sequenced in a study of patients and donors after allogeneic stem cell transplantation (dated by TCRdb to the early 2020s). Libraries were prepared through RT-PCR. Instrument used: NextSeq 550. The raw public data were reprocessed by TCRdb itself: fastp quality trimming at Q25, MiXCR clonotype calling, in-frame beta chains only. Here each entry gathers all rows of one CDR3 protein and keeps the most common genes and DNA. The table for this sample lists 50,000 to 60,000 distinct CDR3 sequences; 13% of them were counted only once. About a third of the sample belongs to the ten largest clones. The specimen was blood, either unsorted or a sorted T cell fraction (not recorded which). The receptors come from a human donor who was either an allogeneic HSCT recipient or a stem cell or donor lymphocyte infusion donor (not recorded which). It is not recorded whose cells these are; they may come from a transplant donor.

The V and J genes are TRBV6-6 and TRBJ1-1, with a tentative D call TRBD1 (5 bases). CDR1 is MNHNY, CDR2 SVGAGI, per germline (reference sequence). This CDR3 has 14 amino acids. Trimming shortened V by 2 bases and J by 2 bases, and 9 bases separated the two germline ends. The CDR3 bases are TGTGCCAGCAGTTACGTCAGGGTTAACACTGAAGCTTTCTTT. Protein: CASSYVRVNTEAFF.

This clonotype was seen at least ten times. The chain carries TRBV4-2 and TRBJ1-1; no clear D gene. V was cut by 1 base and J by 0 bases, with 12 bases left in between. The germline V gene encodes CDR1 LGHNA and CDR2 YNFKEQ. The CDR3 contains 16 residues. CDR3 region: CASSQVGLEMNTEAFF. CDR3 DNA: TGTGCCAGCAGCCAAGTAGGCCTGGAAATGAACACTGAAGCTTTCTTT.